This TCR beta chain originates from a study of T-cell reconstitution after alpha-beta-depleted transplantation in children. General study points: Where alpha-beta T cells came from about two months after transplant was reportedly several hundred expanded graft clones. Newly produced T cells mostly provided counts and TCRbeta diversity after one year, as hyperexpanded clones declined. Some patients' high day-60 TCRbeta diversity was attributed to recipient cells surviving conditioning.

This CDR3 spans 14 amino acids. V shed 6 bases, J shed 6 bases, and the junction held 5 bases outside the gene matches. This clonotype was observed at least ten times. Its antigen is not known. Preparing the TCRbeta library involved the use of unique molecular identifiers. A single record per CDR3 protein comes from TCRdb applying MiXCR to the PCR reads. The profile shows 120,000 to 150,000 distinct CDR3 sequences, more than 8% of them singletons. Sample: PBMCs, mostly from graft donor cells, taken 180 days after TCRalphabeta/CD19-depleted stem cell transplant. This clonotype originated in a female patient under 10 years old who had a stem cell transplant for congenital amegakaryocytic thrombocytopenia, so the T cells may come from the graft donor. The rearrangement uses TRBV12-3 or TRBV12-4 and TRBJ1-6; TRBD1 matches at 7 bases. The CDR3 spells CASRYRGGNSPLHF. For the CDR3, the DNA is TGTGCCAGCAGGTACAGGGGAGGTAATTCACCCCTCCACTTT.